These 28 T cell receptor beta chains originate from one sample sequenced in a study of post-analysis software for immune sequencing data. Study-wide points: A few TRBV segments (TRBV5-6, TRBV5-1 and TRBV20-1 among them) occurred more frequently in patients than in controls.

Researchers reported that TCR beta cDNA libraries carried unique molecular identifiers. TCRdb processed the PCR reads anew with MiXCR; each CDR3 protein has one entry. The data contain 750,000 to 900,000 distinct CDR3 sequences, approximately 44% of them singletons. The antigens for these receptors are not known. Material for sequencing was blood. Receptors were obtained from a girl aged 5 to 17 with multiple sclerosis.

The chain carries TRBV7-8 and TRBJ2-3, with a weak D call TRBD1 (5 bases). This CDR3 spans 15 amino acids. The V gene lost 6 bases and the J gene lost 5 bases, with 18 bases spanning the gap. Germline V CDR1 and CDR2: SGHVS, FQNEAQ. The CDR3 sequence: CASSLGVASLDTQYF. Here the CDR3 DNA reads TGTGCCAGCAGTCTAGGGGTGGCGAGTTTAGATACGCAGTATTTT. Looking up the rest from reference TRBV7-8 and TRBJ2-3 gives the full variable domain: GAGVSQSPRYKVAKRGQDVALRCDPISGHVSLFWYQQALGQGPEFLTYFQNEAQLDKSGLPSDRFFAERPEGSVSTLKIQRTQQEDSAVYLCASSLGVASLDTQYFGPGTRLTVL.

The chain has TRBV7-6 and TRBJ2-3, with D uncertain. This CDR3 contains 14 residues. Germline V lookup: CDR1 SGHVS, CDR2 FNYEAQ. V shed 1 base and J shed 2 bases, with 7 bases lying between them. CDR3 region: CASSLETFTDTQYF. The CDR3 DNA is TGTGCCAGCAGCTTAGAGACGTTCACAGATACGCAGTATTTT.

This chain connects TRBV5-6 to TRBJ2-3; 10 bases line up with TRBD2. The CDR3 has 18 amino acids. Germline lookup yields CDR1 SGHDT and CDR2 YYEEEE. Trimming cost V 4 bases and J 5 bases; bases outside gene matches: 16. The DNA of the CDR3 is TGTGCCAGCAGCCTGGTATCTTGGCTAGCGGGAGTCGGAGATACGCAGTATTTT. This gives the protein CASSLVSWLAGVGDTQYF.

In DNA, the CDR3 is TGTGCCAGCAGCTTACGCCCCGCTAGCGGAGTGTCCTACAATGAGCAGTTCTTC. Residues: CASSLRPASGVSYNEQFF. V gene TRBV7-3 combines with J gene TRBJ2-1, with TRBD2 matching over 7 bases. CDR1 is SGHTA, CDR2 FQGTGA, per germline. V was pared by 2 bases and J by 1 base, with 11 bases of the junction left unmatched. This CDR3 spans 18 amino acids.

The chain has TRBV24-1 and TRBJ2-1; 9 bases are a match to TRBD1. The CDR3 length is 14 residues. The V and J ends lost 5 bases and 7 bases, in that order; junction bases with no gene match: 5. Germline CDR1 KGHDR, CDR2 SFDVKD. Written as DNA, the CDR3 is TGTGCCACCAGTGCCCAGGGGACAGGGAATGAGCAGTTCTTC. Translation gives CATSAQGTGNEQFF.

In regard to this clonotype: Sequence at one end of the junction differs from germline and may be a read error. The chain is built from TRBV12-3 or TRBV12-4 and TRBJ2-6, with D possibly being TRBD1 (6 bases). The CDR3 runs 14 residues. CDR3 region: CASSIKAGANVRTF. The CDR3 DNA sequence: TGTGCCAGCAGTATCAAAGCAGGGGCCAACGTCCGGACTTTC.

J is TRBJ2-1 and V is TRBV20-1; D gene ambiguous. V was clipped by 5 bases and J by 3 bases, with 14 bases between them. The CDR3 has 14 amino acids. CDR1 is DFQATT, CDR2 SNEGSKA, per germline (reference sequence). CDR3: CSACFAEYYNEQFF. The CDR3 DNA is TGCAGTGCTTGTTTCGCGGAGTACTACAATGAGCAGTTCTTC.

This clonotype was counted ten times or more. The rearrangement uses TRBV20-1 and TRBJ2-5, with a possible D match to TRBD2 (6 bases). Trimming took 6 bases from V and 3 from J, leaving 23 bases between them. Germline assignment: CDR1 DFQATT and CDR2 SNEGSKA (reference sequence). CDR3 length equals 16 residues. CDR3 bases: TGCAGTGCCAATGGAGCGTTAGACGGACTAAAAGAGACCCAGTACTTC. Translation gives CSANGALDGLKETQYF.

This clonotype was counted a few times. The chain uses TRBV5-5 and TRBJ2-7; 8 nucleotides line up with TRBD2. V lost 4 bases, J lost 3 bases, and 9 bases stayed unmatched. This CDR3 spans 15 amino acids. Germline values: CDR1 SGHKS, CDR2 YYEKEE (reference sequence). The CDR3 bases are TGTGCCAGCAGCCTTATTAGCGGGGCGCTCTACGAGCAGTACTTC. Its protein product is CASSLISGALYEQYF. The full variable domain, in which reference TRBV5-5 and TRBJ2-7 provide the parts outside the CDR3, is DAGVTQSPTHLIKTRGQQVTLRCSPISGHKSVSWYQQVLGQGPQFIFQYYEKEERGRGNFPDRFSARQFPNYSSELNVNALLLGDSALYLCASSLISGALYEQYFGPGTRLTVT.

J is TRBJ2-7 and V is TRBV5-5, with D hard to call. V was shortened by 3 bases and J by 10 bases, with 11 bases between the two germline ends. CDR1 and CDR2 from the germline V gene are SGHKS and YYEKEE (reference sequence). The CDR3 sequence is 11 residues long. CDR3 protein: CASSSDFPQYF. CDR3 coding DNA: TGTGCCAGCAGCTCAGACTTCCCCCAGTACTTC.

The chain combines TRBV12-3 or TRBV12-4 with TRBJ2-3, with 13 bases matching TRBD2. This CDR3 region has 15 residues. The trim removed 4 bases at V and 6 bases at J, leaving 4 bases unmatched. The CDR3 loop reads CASSWTSGSLDTQYF. CDR3 nucleotides: TGTGCCAGCAGTTGGACTAGCGGGAGTCTGGATACGCAGTATTTT.

This clonotype is a singleton in its sample. The CDR3 DNA sequence: TGTGCCAGCAGAAAGGGGGATACGCAGTATTTT. As protein: CASRKGDTQYF. The chain recombines TRBV6-5 with TRBJ2-3, with D maybe TRBD1 (5 bases). Germline V gene sequence: CDR1 MNHEY, CDR2 SVGAGI. The CDR3 has 11 residues. The V gene lost 6 bases and the J gene lost 6 bases, with 7 bases spanning the gap.

The J gene is TRBJ2-3, the V gene TRBV12-3 or TRBV12-4; TRBD2 agrees at 7 bases. The CDR3 is 15 residues long. Trimming removed 5 bases from V and 2 bases from J; junction bases left unmatched: 7. The DNA for the CDR3 is TGTGCCAGCAGTAACCCTAGCGGACTCACAGATACGCAGTATTTT. As protein: CASSNPSGLTDTQYF.

This clonotype was seen a few times. The J gene is TRBJ2-5, the V gene TRBV20-1; 10 bases map to TRBD2. Judging by the DNA end, TRBJ2-7 fits better; the J call may be wrong. CDR3 size: 18 residues. Germline V gene lookup returns CDR1 DFQATT and CDR2 SNEGSKA (reference sequence). In DNA, the CDR3 is TGCAGTGCTAGAGGCCCCCGCCTTAGCGGGAGGAACCTCTACGAGCAGTACTTC. Its translation is CSARGPRLSGRNLYEQYF.

V gene TRBV7-8 combines with J gene TRBJ2-5; D is uncertain. Per germline, CDR1 SGHVS and CDR2 FQNEAQ. V dropped 5 bases and J dropped 2 bases, with 12 bases sitting between them. The CDR3 consists of 14 residues. In DNA form, the CDR3 reads TGTGCCAGCAGCCCCGTGGAGAATCAAGAGACCCAGTACTTC. It specifies CASSPVENQETQYF.

This CDR3 is CASQKAGTEETQYF. The CDR3 DNA follows: TGTGCCAGCCAAAAGGCTGGGACAGAGGAGACCCAGTACTTC. The chain combines TRBV7-9 with TRBJ2-5, with 7 bases aligning to TRBD1. The CDR3 is made up of 14 amino acids. Germline V gene lookup returns CDR1 SEHNR and CDR2 FQNEAQ (reference sequence). After removal of 8 bases from V and 5 bases from J, the junction contained 11 bases not matched to a gene.

This rearrangement joins TRBV28 to TRBJ1-5, with TRBD1 identical over 11 bases. V lost 1 base and J lost 4; bases outside the gene matches: 9. This CDR3 has 18 amino acids. In germline, CDR1 is MDHEN, CDR2 SYDVKM. DNA of the CDR3: TGTGCCAGCAGTTTATTGGGGACCGGGACAGGGGGGAATCAGCCCCAGCATTTT. Its translation: CASSLLGTGTGGNQPQHF.

The J gene is TRBJ2-7, the V gene TRBV11-2; weak D call: TRBD1 (6 bases). Trimming took off 4 bases at V and 2 bases at J, with 18 bases between the two ends. The germline V gene encodes CDR1 SGHAT and CDR2 FQNNGV. The CDR3 length is 16 residues. The CDR3 DNA sequence: TGTGCCAGCAGCTCACTCCGGGACACCTCCACCTACGAGCAGTACTTC. Encoded protein: CASSSLRDTSTYEQYF.

For the CDR3, the DNA is TGTGCCAGCAGCCCTCCCCGGGGAGGCACAGATACGCAGTATTTT. Protein product: CASSPPRGGTDTQYF. The rearrangement links TRBV12-3 or TRBV12-4 to TRBJ2-3; weak D call: TRBD2 (5 bases). There are 15 residues in the CDR3. The V end was cut by 6 bases, the J end by 1 base, with 14 bases between.

This clonotype was counted a few times. The rearrangement links TRBV28 to TRBJ2-5; D is undetermined. Germline V gene lookup returns CDR1 MDHEN and CDR2 SYDVKM. Trimming took off 4 bases at V and 7 bases at J, with 10 bases between the two ends. This CDR3 is built from 12 residues. The CDR3 loop reads CASSSGSVTQYF. The CDR3 nucleotides are TGTGCCAGCAGTTCCGGCAGTGTGACCCAGTACTTC.

The gene calls are TRBV7-9 and TRBJ2-1; the match to TRBD2 covers 7 bases. V was clipped by 5 bases and J by 8 bases; unmatched bases: 9. The CDR3 is 14 residues long. CDR1 is SEHNR and CDR2 is FQNEAQ in the germline V gene (reference sequence). This CDR3 is CASSLLTSQDEQFF. The CDR3 DNA reads TGTGCCAGCAGCCTCCTGACTAGCCAGGATGAGCAGTTCTTC.

V is TRBV6-1 and J is TRBJ2-3; TRBD1 matches 7 bases. Germline CDR1 is MNHNS and CDR2 is SASEGT. This CDR3 contains 17 residues. Trimming took 1 base from V and 0 from J; bases not matched to a gene: 7. DNA of the CDR3: TGTGCCAGCAGTGAAGATTTTAGGGGGCCCAGCACAGATACGCAGTATTTT. Protein sequence: CASSEDFRGPSTDTQYF.

This clonotype was counted a few times. The rearrangement links TRBV27 to TRBJ2-4, with TRBD1 matching over 7 bases. Judging by the DNA end, TRBJ2-7 fits better; the J call may be wrong. Germline V CDR1 and CDR2: MNHEY, SMNVEV (reference sequence). The CDR3 consists of 15 residues. The CDR3 bases are TGTGCCAGCAGTTTAGTTCGAGACAGGGCTTACGAGCAGTACTTC. Amino acids: CASSLVRDRAYEQYF.

V and J are TRBV3-1 and TRBJ2-7; 10 bases map to TRBD1. The CDR3 covers 16 residues. With V trimmed by 4 bases and J by 4 bases, 10 bases remained unmatched. The V gene's germline CDR1 is LGHDT and CDR2 YNNKEL (reference sequence). The CDR3 spells CASSPVTGQGIYEQYF. CDR3 coding DNA: TGTGCCAGCAGCCCTGTCACGGGACAGGGGATATACGAGCAGTACTTC.

The genes are TRBV12-3 or TRBV12-4 and TRBJ2-1; D gene uncertain. The CDR3 extends over 15 amino acids. V was trimmed by 3 bases and J by 0 bases, leaving 9 bases between them. This CDR3 reads CASSFEQSSYNEQFF. CDR3 nucleotide sequence: TGTGCCAGCAGTTTCGAACAGAGCTCCTACAATGAGCAGTTCTTC.

This clonotype came up a few times. V and J are TRBV20-1 and TRBJ2-3; unclear D gene. The CDR3 contains 13 residues. The V gene lost 4 bases and the J gene lost 2 bases, with 10 bases spanning the gap. Germline V gene lookup returns CDR1 DFQATT and CDR2 SNEGSKA (reference sequence). The CDR3 is CSAKIWATDTQYF. The CDR3 DNA is TGCAGTGCTAAGATTTGGGCCACAGATACGCAGTATTTT.

This chain connects TRBV29-1 to TRBJ2-2, with D possibly being TRBD1 (5 bases). Germline values: CDR1 SQVTM, CDR2 ANQGSEA. V lost 4 bases and J lost 1, with 10 bases in between. This CDR3 comprises 14 residues. In nucleotides, the CDR3 is TGCAGCGTTGGGCAGACAGTGAACACCGGGGAGCTGTTTTTT. This codes for CSVGQTVNTGELFF.

The V gene is TRBV12-3 or TRBV12-4, the J gene TRBJ2-6, with D tentatively TRBD1 or TRBD2 (7 bases each). Trimming took off 6 bases at V and 0 bases at J, with 18 bases between the two ends. CDR3 size: 18 residues. CDR3 residues: CASSHFTGEGSGANVLTF. The CDR3 region has the DNA TGTGCCAGCAGCCATTTTACAGGGGAGGGCTCTGGGGCCAACGTCCTGACTTTC.